This entry concerns a single TCR beta chain. Trimming pared 3 bases from V and 13 bases from J, leaving 16 bases between. The CDR3 extends over 12 amino acids. Germline lookup yields CDR1 SGHDT and CDR2 YYEEEE. Amplification yielded TCR beta CDR3 regions, with RNA transcripts as the source. Initially, a first-round RT-PCR of the TCR CDR3 employed the HTBI primer set. TCRdb ran MiXCR on the multiplex PCR reads and lists one entry per CDR3 protein. The repertoire holds 300,000 or so distinct CDR3 sequences, with approximately 22% as singletons. This sample was taken from a study of T cells in Graves' hyperthyroidism and ophthalmopathy.

The sample taken for sequencing was blood. The receptor's source is a woman aged 45-65 years with Graves' hyperthyroidism. The chain links TRBV5-6 to TRBJ1-2; tentatively, D is TRBD1 (6 bases). The CDR3 loop is CASSSGQPRPTF. The CDR3, as DNA: TGTGCCAGCAGCTCCGGACAGCCGCGCCCCACCTTC. Full variable domain (remainder filled in from reference TRBV5-6 and TRBJ1-2): DAGVTQSPTHLIKTRGQQVTLRCSPKSGHDTVSWYQQALGQGPQFIFQYYEEEERQRGNFPDRFSGHQFPNYSSELNVNALLLGDSALYLCASSSGQPRPTFGSGTRLTVV.